This TCR beta chain was obtained from a study of T-cell memory formation after mild COVID-19. Study details: TCR clustering was largely donor specific. Whole-study findings and limits: Contracting clones from day 15 to 85 showed balanced CD4/CD8; later expanders favored CD4+. There were some responding clones in pre-infection memory, which suggested that cross-reactive memory had joined.

Note on this clonotype: Its antigen is not known.

Germline CDR1 MNHNS, CDR2 SASEGT. The CDR3 extends over 14 amino acids. V gave up 5 bases and J gave up 4 bases; unmatched junction bases: 6. Using constant-segment primers, 5'RACE produced TCR alpha and TCR beta cDNA libraries carrying sample barcodes and UMIs. TCRdb re-called the 5' RACE reads through MiXCR, storing one row per CDR3 protein. The sample records more than 350,000 distinct CDR3 sequences, roughly 21% being singletons. The specimen was PBMCs or a T cell subset sorted from them (not recorded which). This chain links TRBV6-1 with TRBJ1-1, with 8 bases that match TRBD1. This TCR derives from an adult woman who had mild COVID-19 (a few samples of this study predate the infection). Cell type and time point are not known. CDR3 protein: CASSTKQGVTEAFF. CDR3 in DNA: TGTGCCAGCAGTACGAAACAGGGGGTCACTGAAGCTTTCTTT.